The 32 T cell receptor beta chains below all came from one sample that was sequenced in a study of blood T cell repertoires in COVID-19. Using immunoSEQ multiplex PCR, the repertoire was profiled, and TCRdb retains in-frame clones only, with some absent. The sample includes under 400,000 clones, around 90% of them seen just once. The specimen was peripheral blood. Receptors were obtained from a man aged 18 to 35 with active or convalescent COVID-19.

The V and J genes are TRBV5-5 and TRBJ2-3; 9 bases align to TRBD1. Germline V CDR1 and CDR2: SGHKS, YYEKEE (reference sequence). Germline trimming cut 4 bases from V and 1 base from J; bases unmatched to any gene: 7. The CDR3 contains 16 residues. The CDR3 bases are TGTGCCAGCAGCGCGGGACAGGGATTTGGCACAGATACGCAGTATTTT. It specifies CASSAGQGFGTDTQYF.

V usage is TRBV2 and J usage is TRBJ1-6, with 7 bases aligning to TRBD1. The CDR3 sequence is 13 residues long. The V gene's germline CDR1 is SNHLY and CDR2 FYNNEI. Trimming at V came to 4 bases and at J to 10 bases, leaving 4 bases not matched to a gene. The CDR3 protein is CASSVPQGSPLHF. The CDR3 DNA sequence: TGTGCCAGCAGTGTACCACAGGGGTCACCCCTCCACTTT. The entire variable domain, with the rest obtained from reference TRBV2 and TRBJ1-6, is as follows: EPEVTQTPSHQVTQMGQEVILRCVPISNHLYFYWYRQILGQKVEFLVSFYNNEISEKSEIFDDQFSVERPDGSNFTLKIRSTKLEDSAMYFCASSVPQGSPLHFGNGTRLTVT.

The chain uses TRBV25-1 and TRBJ1-2; D unresolved. The V end was cut by 3 bases, the J end by 0 bases, with 20 bases between. The germline V gene encodes CDR1 MGHDK and CDR2 SYGVNS. The CDR3 has 18 residues. CDR3 region: CASSDPHPGRAPNYGYTF. The CDR3 DNA is TGTGCCAGCAGTGACCCTCACCCCGGGAGAGCCCCTAACTATGGCTACACCTTC.

The J gene is TRBJ2-7, the V gene TRBV29-1; TRBD2 matches at 7 bases. The length of the CDR3 is 13 residues. The J segment lost 3 bases and the V segment lost 4 bases, leaving 6 bases of the junction unmatched. From germline, CDR1 is SQVTM and CDR2 ANQGSEA. The CDR3 DNA is TGCAGCGTTGCGGTGACTAGCCTCTACGAGCAGTACTTC. Protein: CSVAVTSLYEQYF.

The chain employs TRBV5-4 and TRBJ2-1; the match to TRBD1 covers 10 bases. Germline values: CDR1 SGHNT, CDR2 YYREEE (reference sequence). With 4 bases clipped from V and 4 bases from J, the junction kept 11 bases outside the gene matches. This CDR3 spans 17 amino acids. CDR3 in amino acids: CASSLDRGRRSYNEQFF. The CDR3 region has the DNA TGTGCCAGCAGCCTAGACAGGGGGCGCCGGTCTTACAATGAGCAGTTCTTC.

A note on this clone: This sample includes further DNA sequences coding for the same CDR3. The gene calls are TRBV7-3 and TRBJ1-1, with unresolved D. V was cut by 1 base and J by 2 bases, with 5 bases left in between. There are 13 residues in the CDR3. Germline V CDR1 and CDR2: SGHTA, FQGTGA. The CDR3 sequence: CASSLSRNTEAFF. The CDR3 DNA follows: TGTGCCAGCAGCTTAAGTCGTAACACTGAAGCTTTCTTT.

This rearrangement joins TRBV2 to TRBJ2-3, with TRBD2 as a possible D gene (5 bases). V dropped 7 bases and J dropped 4 bases, with 18 bases sitting between them. Germline V gene sequence: CDR1 SNHLY, CDR2 FYNNEI. The CDR3 spans 15 residues. The CDR3 DNA is TGTGCCAGCACCGGCGGGTTGGGTCGCGCAGATACGCAGTATTTT. Protein: CASTGGLGRADTQYF.

The rearrangement uses TRBV6-5 and TRBJ1-5, with 9 nucleotides matching TRBD1. CDR1 and CDR2 from the germline V gene are MNHEY and SVGAGI. The junction had 5 bases not matched to a gene; V was cut back by 4 bases and J by 4 bases. The CDR3 has 15 amino acids. The CDR3 loop reads CASSSPGTGNQPQHF. DNA of the CDR3: TGTGCCAGCAGTTCCCCCGGGACAGGGAATCAGCCCCAGCATTTT.

The V gene is TRBV7-3, the J gene TRBJ1-1; D might be TRBD1 (5 bases). Germline CDR1 and CDR2: SGHTA and FQGTGA. The V end was cut by 5 bases, the J end by 0 bases, with 7 bases between. The CDR3 contains 13 residues. The CDR3 DNA sequence: TGTGCCAGCAGCCGGGGGGTGAACACTGAAGCTTTCTTT. Amino acid sequence: CASSRGVNTEAFF.

V gene TRBV23-1 combines with J gene TRBJ2-7; weak D call: TRBD1 (6 bases). TRBV23-1 is identified as an open reading frame with a role that is uncertain. The CDR3 sequence is 16 residues long. With 1 base removed from V and 0 bases from J, the gap between germline ends came to 13 bases. CDR3 protein: CASSQLTGQSSYEQYF. As DNA, the CDR3 is TGCGCCAGCAGTCAATTAACAGGACAGAGCTCCTACGAGCAGTACTTC.

This sequence joins TRBV7-3 and TRBJ1-6; D may be TRBD1 (6 bases). V dropped 4 bases and J dropped 9 bases, with 10 bases sitting between them. The CDR3 extends over 13 amino acids. Germline values: CDR1 SGHTA, CDR2 FQGTGA. The CDR3 region has the DNA TGTGCCAGCAGCTACAACAGGGCTTCACCCCTCCACTTT. It yields the protein CASSYNRASPLHF.

This clone was counted only a few times. The chain combines TRBV27 with TRBJ2-2; possible D gene TRBD1, 6 bases. Germline CDR1 reads MNHEY; CDR2 reads SMNVEV (reference sequence). This CDR3 spans 16 amino acids. V lost 2 bases to trimming and J lost 0 bases, with 10 bases between them. The CDR3 is CASSLPRGTNTGELFF. CDR3 sequence (DNA): TGTGCCAGCAGTTTACCGAGGGGGACGAACACCGGGGAGCTGTTTTTT.

This chain connects TRBV7-9 to TRBJ1-6; no firm D call. Germline V CDR1 and CDR2: SEHNR, FQNEAQ (reference sequence). The germline V and J ends were trimmed by 1 base and 9 bases, with 13 bases remaining between them. This CDR3 comprises 15 residues. Written as DNA, the CDR3 is TGTGCCAGCAGCTTAGTTGAATCGAGCTCTTCACCCCTCCACTTT. Translation: CASSLVESSSSPLHF. The entire variable domain, with the rest obtained from reference TRBV7-9 and TRBJ1-6, is as follows: DTGVSQNPRHKITKRGQNVTFRCDPISEHNRLYWYRQTLGQGPEFLTYFQNEAQLEKSRLLSDRFSAERPKGSFSTLEIQRTEQGDSAMYLCASSLVESSSSPLHFGNGTRLTVT.

DNA of the CDR3: TGCAGCGTCGTCCAAGGACAAGGGATCATTATAGGATCACCCCTCCACTTT. It yields the protein CSVVQGQGIIIGSPLHF. The rearrangement uses TRBV29-1 and TRBJ1-6; tentatively, D is TRBD1 (5 bases). This CDR3 comprises 17 residues. V was trimmed by 6 bases and J by 10 bases, leaving 28 bases between them. Germline CDR1 is SQVTM and CDR2 is ANQGSEA.

The CDR3 spells CASSQESGLGGTDTQYF. In DNA, the CDR3 is TGCGCCAGCAGCCAAGAATCGGGACTAGGGGGCACAGATACGCAGTATTTT. The rearrangement links TRBV4-1 to TRBJ2-3; 8 nucleotides align to TRBD2. This CDR3 has 17 residues. CDR1 is MGHRA and CDR2 is YSYEKL in the germline V gene. Trimming cost V 0 bases and J 1 base; bases outside gene matches: 6.

This clone was seen at least ten times. The chain couples TRBV2 to TRBJ2-7; possible D gene TRBD2, 5 bases. The CDR3 consists of 12 residues. Germline loops: CDR1 SNHLY, CDR2 FYNNEI. V lost 2 bases and J lost 10, with 12 bases in between. The CDR3, as DNA: TGTGCCAGCAGTGAATTCGGGCGGGCCCAGTACTTC. It specifies CASSEFGRAQYF.

The chain combines TRBV6-5 with TRBJ1-2; D is ambiguous. The V and J ends lost 5 bases and 5 bases respectively, with 15 bases between them. This CDR3 has 14 residues. Per the germline V gene, CDR1 is MNHEY and CDR2 is SVGAGI. The CDR3 is CASSIGTVGYGYTF. CDR3 sequence (DNA): TGTGCCAGCAGTATAGGTACAGTCGGATATGGCTACACCTTC.

This clone was counted a single time. The chain employs TRBV14 and TRBJ1-1; D is unresolved. Germline CDR1 and CDR2: SGHDN and FVKESK. The CDR3 loop spans 13 amino acids. V was shortened by 1 base and J by 7 bases, with 10 bases between the two germline ends. The CDR3 DNA reads as TGTGCCAGCAGCCAAGTATCGGGGAGTGAAGCTTTCTTT. It yields the protein CASSQVSGSEAFF.

The V and J genes are TRBV9 and TRBJ2-1, with TRBD2 as a possible D gene (6 bases). Trimming took off 3 bases at V and 3 bases at J, with 7 bases between the two ends. This CDR3 contains 13 residues. Germline V gives CDR1 SGDLS, CDR2 YYNGEE. The CDR3 loop is CASSDGSYNEQFF. DNA for the CDR3: TGTGCCAGCAGCGACGGGAGCTACAATGAGCAGTTCTTC.

The chain combines TRBV3-1 (or the pseudogene TRBV3-2) with TRBJ2-1, with TRBD2 matching over 7 bases. Trimming cost V 0 bases and J 10 bases; bases outside gene matches: 6. The CDR3 totals 14 residues. CDR1 and CDR2 (germline): LGHDT, YNNKEL (reference sequence). The CDR3 region is CASSQDIIAGEQFF. CDR3 coding DNA: TGTGCCAGCAGCCAAGATATTATAGCGGGCGAGCAGTTCTTC.

In regard to this clone: At the DNA level, this CDR3 is encoded by other sequences in the same sample as well. CDR3 residues: CASSSSDQPQHF. Written as DNA, the CDR3 is TGTGCCAGCAGTTCCTCCGATCAGCCCCAGCATTTT. The V gene is TRBV28, the J gene TRBJ1-5; D is unresolved. Trimming took 4 bases from V and 5 from J, leaving 6 bases between them. The CDR3 is 12 amino acids. Germline lookup yields CDR1 MDHEN and CDR2 SYDVKM.

The genes are TRBV18 and TRBJ2-7; 11 bases map to TRBD2. The V segment lost 6 bases and the J segment 0 bases; nucleotides outside the gene matches: 4. Germline lookup yields CDR1 KGHSH and CDR2 LQKENI. CDR3 size: 15 residues. The CDR3 loop is CASSASGGISYEQYF. In DNA form, the CDR3 reads TGTGCCAGCTCCGCTAGCGGGGGGATCTCCTACGAGCAGTACTTC.

This sequence joins TRBV24-1 and TRBJ2-1; 11 bases match TRBD2. V trimming: 4 bases; J trimming: 4 bases; junction bases outside the gene matches: 5. The CDR3 has 16 amino acids. The germline V gene encodes CDR1 KGHDR and CDR2 SFDVKD. The CDR3 spells CATSDNSGRGYNEQFF. As DNA, the CDR3 is TGTGCCACCAGTGACAATAGCGGGAGGGGTTACAATGAGCAGTTCTTC.

The genes are TRBV7-8 and TRBJ1-5; perhaps TRBD1 as D (6 bases). The V end was cut by 5 bases, the J end by 3 bases, with 17 bases between. The CDR3 is 16 amino acids. The germline CDR1 and CDR2 sequences are SGHVS and FQNEAQ. Here the CDR3 DNA reads TGTGCCAGCAGCCCGGCGTCGGGGGGCGACAATCAGCCCCAGCATTTT. Its translation is CASSPASGGDNQPQHF.

The gene calls are TRBV7-8 and TRBJ1-2, with D possibly TRBD1 on 5 matching bases. V was clipped by 5 bases and J by 8 bases, with 15 bases between them. CDR3 length equals 13 residues. CDR1 and CDR2 (germline): SGHVS, FQNEAQ. CDR3: CASSPEGPRGYTF. Here the CDR3 DNA reads TGTGCCAGCAGCCCGGAGGGACCCAGAGGCTACACCTTC.

V is TRBV7-9 and J is TRBJ1-1; D might be TRBD1 (6 bases). The CDR3 consists of 17 residues. CDR1 SEHNR and CDR2 FQNEAQ come from the germline V gene (reference sequence). V gave up 5 bases and J gave up 1 base, with 20 bases separating them. CDR3 region: CASSHGYLAQGNTEAFF. CDR3 coding DNA: TGTGCCAGCAGCCACGGATACTTGGCACAGGGGAACACTGAAGCTTTCTTT.

The rearrangement joins TRBV4-2 to TRBJ1-5, with 9 bases lining up with TRBD1. The J segment lost 3 bases and the V segment lost 0 bases, leaving 6 bases of the junction unmatched. The germline gives CDR1 LGHNA, CDR2 YNFKEQ. This CDR3 spans 17 amino acids. CDR3 region: CASSQDIGQGNNQPQHF. The CDR3 DNA reads TGTGCCAGCAGCCAAGATATCGGACAGGGGAACAATCAGCCCCAGCATTTT.

The chain has TRBV5-1 and TRBJ1-5; 7 nucleotides line up with TRBD1. Germline CDR1 SGHRS, CDR2 YFSETQ. The CDR3 has 15 residues. The V gene end was trimmed by 0 bases and the J gene end by 5 bases; junction bases not matched to a gene: 5. CDR3 DNA sequence: TGCGCCAGCAGCTTGGATGGGGACAGAGATCAGCCCCAGCATTTT. It translates to CASSLDGDRDQPQHF.

CDR3 DNA: TGTGCCAGCAGTGAAGCGACAGGAGGCCTAGACATTCAGTACTTC. It translates to CASSEATGGLDIQYF. The rearrangement joins TRBV6-1 to TRBJ2-4; possible D gene TRBD1, 6 bases. Trimming cost V 0 bases and J 8 bases, with 14 bases left between them. The germline gives CDR1 MNHNS, CDR2 SASEGT. The CDR3 runs to 15 residues.

Comments on this clone: Different DNA sequences within this sample yield the same CDR3. The rearrangement links TRBV5-6 to TRBJ1-2, with D possibly matching TRBD1 (5 bases). The V gene lost 0 bases and the J gene lost 2 bases, with 5 bases spanning the gap. The CDR3 totals 13 residues. Germline lookup yields CDR1 SGHDT and CDR2 YYEEEE. The CDR3 nucleotides are TGTGCCAGCAGCTTGGGACAGAACTATGGCTACACCTTC. It encodes CASSLGQNYGYTF.

V usage is TRBV2 and J usage is TRBJ2-3, with a possible D match to TRBD2 (5 bases). Per germline, CDR1 SNHLY and CDR2 FYNNEI. The V and J ends lost 4 bases and 0 bases respectively, with 8 bases between them. This CDR3 region has 14 residues. As DNA, the CDR3 is TGTGCCAGCAGTGTTAGGACTAGCACAGATACGCAGTATTTT. Translation gives CASSVRTSTDTQYF.

The rearrangement joins TRBV5-1 to TRBJ2-2; 8 bases match TRBD1. The CDR3 loop spans 15 amino acids. V lost 4 bases and J lost 5; bases outside the gene matches: 7. Germline assignment: CDR1 SGHRS and CDR2 YFSETQ. CDR3 protein: CASSTDREGTGELFF. Here the CDR3 DNA reads TGCGCCAGCAGCACGGACAGGGAAGGGACCGGGGAGCTGTTTTTT.